A single sample gave rise to the 13 T cell receptor beta chains below, sequenced in a study of vaccination effects on CD4 cells after COVID-19. For these TCRs, the target antigens are not known. Isolation of CD4+ T cells took place after 10 to 11 days of culture. Two-dose vaccination with either BNT162b2 or mRNA-1273 was given to the participants. Sequencing used immunoSEQ multiplex PCR; TCRdb keeps in-frame clones, though not all of them. The table includes 45,000 to 65,000 clones, around four fifths detected once. The sample in question was CD4+ T cells from PBMCs cultured without peptide, obtained after COVID-19 vaccination. The receptors shown here come from a human donor who received a COVID-19 vaccine.

The V and J genes are TRBV6-1 and TRBJ1-5; D is undetermined. This CDR3 has 12 residues. Trimming removed 7 bases from V and 4 bases from J, with 8 bases in between. Germline V gene data show CDR1 as MNHNS and CDR2 as SASEGT. The CDR3 reads CASKEPNQPQHF. The CDR3 DNA reads TGTGCCAGCAAGGAGCCGAATCAGCCCCAGCATTTT.

This clone was counted between two and nine times. The rearrangement joins TRBV4-2 to TRBJ1-5; no clear D gene. The CDR3 runs 15 residues. CDR1 is LGHNA and CDR2 is YNFKEQ in the germline V gene. Trimming stripped 0 bases from V and 6 bases from J, with 12 bases between. CDR3 DNA: TGTGCCAGCAGCCAAGATGAGGGAGGGAGTCAGCCCCAGCATTTT. Translating it yields CASSQDEGGSQPQHF.

The chain couples TRBV5-4 to TRBJ1-2; 9 bases align to TRBD1. From germline, CDR1 is SGHNT and CDR2 YYREEE (reference sequence). CDR3 length: 15 residues. Trimming took 5 bases from V and 4 from J; bases not matched to a gene: 9. CDR3 protein: CASRQDTGGIYGYTF. The CDR3 DNA reads TGTGCCAGCAGACAGGATACAGGGGGCATCTATGGCTACACCTTC.

This chain links TRBV5-1 with TRBJ1-1, with TRBD1 matching over 9 bases. CDR1 is SGHRS, CDR2 YFSETQ, per germline. J gave up 5 bases and V 0 bases, and 8 bases lay outside the gene matches. The CDR3 is made up of 16 amino acids. CDR3 residues: CASSLGGLQGATEAFF. In DNA, the CDR3 is TGCGCCAGCAGCTTGGGGGGCCTACAGGGGGCGACTGAAGCTTTCTTT. The whole variable domain, filled in from reference TRBV5-1 and TRBJ1-1, reads KAGVTQTPRYLIKTRGQQVTLSCSPISGHRSVSWYQQTPGQGLQFLFEYFSETQRNKGNFPGRFSGRQFSNSRSEMNVSTLELGDSALYLCASSLGGLQGATEAFFGQGTRLTVV.

This CDR3 is CASTLWAGTSAGELFF. CDR3 nucleotides: TGTGCCAGCACTCTTTGGGCCGGGACTAGCGCCGGGGAGCTGTTTTTT. The V gene is TRBV28, the J gene TRBJ2-2; 10 bases fit TRBD2. V lost 7 bases, J lost 6 bases, and 11 bases stayed unmatched. This CDR3 is 16 amino acids long. Germline lookup yields CDR1 MDHEN and CDR2 SYDVKM. The whole variable domain, remainder taken from reference TRBV28 and TRBJ2-2, is DVKVTQSSRYLVKRTGEKVFLECVQDMDHENMFWYRQDPGLGLRLIYFSYDVKMKEKGDIPEGYSVSREKKERFSLILESASTNQTSMYLCASTLWAGTSAGELFFGEGSRLTVL.

The table lists this clone with a few counts. This chain joins TRBV20-1 and TRBJ2-1, with 8 nucleotides matching TRBD2. Germline V lookup: CDR1 DFQATT, CDR2 SNEGSKA (reference sequence). The CDR3 has 11 amino acids. With V trimmed by 4 bases and J by 16 bases, 9 bases remained unmatched. CDR3 sequence: CSATSGTSYFF. The CDR3 DNA reads as TGCAGTGCTACCTCCGGGACTAGTTATTTCTTC.

This rearrangement joins TRBV5-5 to TRBJ1-1; 11 nucleotides match TRBD1. The CDR3 has 14 residues. The germline V gene encodes CDR1 SGHKS and CDR2 YYEKEE (reference sequence). Trimming cost V 4 bases and J 4 bases; bases outside gene matches: 3. The CDR3 spells CASSVGQGATEAFF. CDR3 coding DNA: TGTGCCAGCAGCGTCGGACAGGGGGCCACTGAAGCTTTCTTT.

This clone was seen a few times. The chain uses TRBV11-2 and TRBJ2-2; D uncertain. CDR3 length: 15 amino acids. V was trimmed by 0 bases and J by 5 bases, leaving 10 bases between them. Germline CDR1 is SGHAT and CDR2 is FQNNGV. In DNA, the CDR3 is TGTGCCAGCAGCTTAGATCGATCCGGGACCGGGGAGCTGTTTTTT. Its protein is CASSLDRSGTGELFF.

The J gene is TRBJ2-5, the V gene TRBV10-3; D is tentatively TRBD1 or TRBD2 (5 bases each). There are 14 residues in the CDR3. V dropped 2 bases and J dropped 5 bases, with 12 bases sitting between them. CDR1 and CDR2 from the germline V gene are ENHRY and SYGVKD. The CDR3 DNA sequence: TGTGCCATCAGTGAGCGGGGACCGGGGGAGACCCAGTACTTC. Protein product: CAISERGPGETQYF.

The genes are TRBV19 and TRBJ2-7; perhaps D is TRBD1 or TRBD2 (5 bases each). Germline assignment: CDR1 LNHDA and CDR2 SQIVND (reference sequence). The CDR3 spans 14 residues. Trimming took 4 bases from V and 0 from J, leaving 10 bases between them. This chain's CDR3 is CASSTRDGSYEQYF. The DNA for the CDR3 is TGTGCCAGTAGTACCCGGGACGGCTCCTACGAGCAGTACTTC.

V and J are TRBV19 and TRBJ2-3; D is possibly TRBD2 (6 bases). V was cut by 3 bases and J by 6 bases, with 16 bases left in between. The CDR3 spans 15 residues. Looked up from germline, CDR1 is LNHDA and CDR2 is SQIVND (reference sequence). The CDR3: CASSISGVLVDTQYF. CDR3 nucleotides: TGTGCCAGTAGTATTTCGGGGGTTCTGGTGGATACGCAGTATTTT.

The chain uses TRBV29-1 and TRBJ2-1; D is perhaps TRBD1 or TRBD2 (5 bases each). The CDR3 is made up of 10 amino acids. Trimming left V 7 bases short and J 6 bases short, with 7 bases between. Germline-derived CDR1 and CDR2 are SQVTM and ANQGSEA. DNA of the CDR3: TGCAGCGCCGGGACCAATGAGCAGTTCTTC. It codes for CSAGTNEQFF.

The chain has TRBV7-8 and TRBJ2-1; possibly TRBD2 for D (5 bases). Germline lookup yields CDR1 SGHVS and CDR2 FQNEAQ. CDR3 length: 20 residues. V lost 3 bases and J lost 0, with 24 bases in between. The CDR3 DNA follows: TGTGCCAGCAGCTTCAAGTCAGGATGGTCTCTTGGGAGCTCCTACAATGAGCAGTTCTTC. This sequence encodes CASSFKSGWSLGSSYNEQFF.